The 9 T cell receptor beta chains presented below share a single source sample, sequenced in a study of blood T cells in healthy people across ages. Combining a sample-barcoded 5' primer with a J-beta primer mix, a second PCR ran for about 6 to 11 cycles. TCRdb re-analysed the 5' RACE reads in MiXCR, keeping a single row per CDR3 protein. Of about 800,000 distinct CDR3 sequences in the sample, roughly 64% are singletons; the top ten hold around 22%. The specimen sequenced was blood. The origin of the receptors is a man younger than 45 in good health.

The chain recombines TRBV12-3 or TRBV12-4 with TRBJ2-7; possibly TRBD2 for D (6 bases). V was cut by 7 bases and J by 2 bases, with 24 bases left in between. The CDR3 totals 17 residues. CDR3 sequence: CASTSSATAGNPYEQYF. The CDR3 bases are TGTGCCAGCACCTCAAGCGCGACCGCGGGGAACCCCTACGAGCAGTACTTC.

The J gene is TRBJ2-7, the V gene TRBV12-3 or TRBV12-4, with D maybe TRBD1 (5 bases). The J call is in doubt because the DNA end fits TRBJ2-5 better. The CDR3 spans 13 residues. CDR3 in amino acids: CASTAVRDETQYF. The CDR3 DNA is TGTGCCAGCACTGCGGTCAGGGATGAGACCCAGTACTTC.

The chain links TRBV4-3 to TRBJ2-7, with D perhaps TRBD2 (5 bases). Trimming took off 0 bases at V and 8 bases at J, with 11 bases between the two ends. The CDR3 consists of 13 residues. Germline CDR1 is LGHNA and CDR2 is YSLEER. CDR3 sequence: CASSQDAGKQQYF. Here the CDR3 DNA reads TGCGCCAGCAGCCAAGATGCCGGGAAACAGCAGTACTTC.

This clonotype was counted a few times. This chain joins TRBV5-1 and TRBJ2-7; possibly TRBD1 or TRBD2 for D (7 bases each). Germline V gives CDR1 SGHRS, CDR2 YFSETQ. The CDR3 length is 15 residues. V dropped 7 bases and J dropped 6 bases, with 23 bases sitting between them. The DNA of the CDR3 is TGCGCCAGCCGTCGGGGAGGGACAGAGGGGACCGAGCAGTACTTC. Protein: CASRRGGTEGTEQYF.

About this clonotype: Relative to the germline gene, one junction end is altered; a read error may explain this. This rearrangement joins TRBV7-9 to TRBJ2-1, with D perhaps matching TRBD1 or TRBD2 (5 bases each). The germline V gene encodes CDR1 SEHNR and CDR2 FQNEAQ (reference sequence). This CDR3 has 15 residues. The DNA of the CDR3 is TGTGCCAGCAGCCTAGCAGAGTGGACTGGGGGTGAGCAGTTCTTC. This sequence encodes CASSLAEWTGGEQFF.

This sequence joins TRBV7-2 and TRBJ2-7; D gene ambiguous. The germline V gene has CDR1 SGHTA and CDR2 FQGNSA. The CDR3 loop spans 15 amino acids. V shed 2 bases and J shed 1 base, with 12 bases lying between them. As DNA, the CDR3 is TGTGCCAGCAGCTTATTACTAACAGCATCCTACGAGCAGTACTTC. Its protein product is CASSLLLTASYEQYF.

The V gene is TRBV20-1, the J gene TRBJ1-4; D unclear. CDR3 length: 15 amino acids. CDR1 and CDR2 from the germline V gene are DFQATT and SNEGSKA (reference sequence). Trimming removed 4 bases at V and 0 bases at J, with 12 bases between. CDR3 in DNA: TGCAGTGCTAAGGTCCCGGGAACAACTAATGAAAAACTGTTTTTT. Translated, it gives CSAKVPGTTNEKLFF.

This clonotype has at least ten counts. The rearrangement links TRBV14 to TRBJ2-1; tentative D call: TRBD2 (6 bases). There are 18 residues in the CDR3. Germline V lookup: CDR1 SGHDN, CDR2 FVKESK. V was shortened by 4 bases and J by 10 bases, with 29 bases between the two germline ends. This CDR3 reads CASSRPHSFRELDVEQFF. Here the CDR3 DNA reads TGTGCCAGCAGCCGCCCCCACAGCTTTCGGGAGCTAGACGTCGAGCAGTTCTTC.

In its sample, this clonotype was seen many times. J is TRBJ2-1 and V is TRBV20-1, with D possibly matching TRBD1 (6 bases). V was shortened by 0 bases and J by 6 bases, with 21 bases between the two germline ends. This CDR3 region has 17 residues. The germline V gene encodes CDR1 DFQATT and CDR2 SNEGSKA (reference sequence). CDR3 region: CSARDFGKAGASNEQFF. Written as DNA, the CDR3 is TGCAGTGCTAGAGATTTTGGCAAGGCAGGGGCTTCCAATGAGCAGTTCTTC.